In its sample, the clone carrying this T cell receptor (beta chain) was seen a few times. The V gene's germline CDR1 is SGHRS and CDR2 YFSETQ. CDR3 size: 15 residues. Trimming at V came to 3 bases and at J to 4 bases, leaving 7 bases not matched to a gene. The sample belongs to a study of patients and donors after allogeneic stem cell transplantation. Using its own MiXCR run on the RT-PCR reads, TCRdb lists one record per CDR3 protein. The top ten hold roughly 7.2% of the sample, which has 390,000 or so distinct CDR3 sequences, 16% seen once. Sequencing was done on a sample of blood, either unsorted or a sorted T cell fraction (not recorded which). This receptor was identified in a human donor who was either an allogeneic HSCT recipient or a stem cell or donor lymphocyte infusion donor (not recorded which). It is not recorded whose cells these are; they may come from a transplant donor. This chain joins TRBV5-1 and TRBJ2-1, with 7 bases aligning to TRBD1. This chain's CDR3 is CASSWAGTDYNEQFF. The CDR3 DNA reads as TGCGCCAGCAGCTGGGCCGGGACAGATTACAATGAGCAGTTCTTC.